The 15 T cell receptor beta chains listed next were all sequenced from one sample in a study of cytomegalovirus exposure and HLA in healthy donors. Vbeta (60) and Jbeta (13) primers were used in the PCR. Sequencing used immunoSEQ multiplex PCR; TCRdb keeps in-frame clones, though not all of them. The sample lists 150,000 to 200,000 clones, roughly 80% occurring once. Input material: PBMCs. All receptors come from a woman aged 18-29 years in good health and CMV-seronegative.

This clone was counted between two and nine times. V usage is TRBV6-5 and J usage is TRBJ2-1; the D gene is possibly TRBD2 (5 bases). V gave up 5 bases and J gave up 7 bases, with 15 bases separating them. Per germline, CDR1 MNHEY and CDR2 SVGAGI. CDR3 length: 14 amino acids. CDR3 loop: CASSPTSPRNEQFF. CDR3 bases: TGTGCCAGCAGTCCTACTAGTCCAAGGAATGAGCAGTTCTTC.

The rearrangement joins TRBV25-1 to TRBJ1-5; D is unclear. Germline V gene sequence: CDR1 MGHDK, CDR2 SYGVNS. This CDR3 has 16 amino acids. V lost 1 base, J lost 1 base, and 11 bases lay in between. The CDR3 loop reads CASSESSGRSNQPQHF. DNA for the CDR3: TGTGCCAGCAGTGAATCCTCGGGAAGGAGCAATCAGCCCCAGCATTTT.

The rearrangement links TRBV2 to TRBJ2-1; 10 nucleotides align to TRBD1. This CDR3 is 14 amino acids long. CDR1 and CDR2 from the germline V gene are SNHLY and FYNNEI. Unmatched junction bases numbered 8, after V lost 10 bases and J lost 5 bases. CDR3 sequence (DNA): TGTGCCACCAAGATGGGACAGGGGAACAATGAGCAGTTCTTC. It is translated as CATKMGQGNNEQFF.

V gene TRBV30 combines with J gene TRBJ2-1; D ambiguous. The V gene's germline CDR1 is GTSNPN and CDR2 SVGIG (reference sequence). Trimming shortened V by 3 bases and J by 1 base, and 10 bases separated the two germline ends. The CDR3 is made up of 14 amino acids. The DNA for the CDR3 is TGTGCCTGGAGCTCGTCGACTTCCTACAATGAGCAGTTCTTC. Protein: CAWSSSTSYNEQFF.

The chain employs TRBV16 and TRBJ1-1, with D perhaps TRBD1 (6 bases). Germline V CDR1 and CDR2: KGHSY, FQNENV. The CDR3 is made up of 16 amino acids. The V end lost 2 bases, the J end lost 0 bases, and 13 bases lay between the germline ends. In DNA, the CDR3 is TGTGCCAGCAGCCAAACTGGGGGACACATGAACACTGAAGCTTTCTTT. Residues: CASSQTGGHMNTEAFF.

This clone was detected only a few times. The rearrangement joins TRBV29-1 to TRBJ1-1, with D possibly matching TRBD1 (6 bases). Trimming removed 4 bases from V and 0 bases from J, with 9 bases in between. The germline gives CDR1 SQVTM, CDR2 ANQGSEA. The CDR3 is 13 amino acids. The CDR3 reads CSVVTGLNTEAFF. In DNA, the CDR3 is TGCAGCGTTGTCACAGGGCTGAACACTGAAGCTTTCTTT.

The rearrangement links TRBV5-1 to TRBJ2-1; TRBD2 agrees at 8 bases. The CDR3 sequence is 17 residues long. CDR1 and CDR2 (germline): SGHRS, YFSETQ. Trimming removed 4 bases from V and 5 bases from J; junction bases left unmatched: 14. CDR3 sequence: CASSRLILADSNNEQFF. In DNA form, the CDR3 reads TGCGCCAGCAGCCGTCTCATACTAGCGGATTCTAACAATGAGCAGTTCTTC.

This clone was seen a few times. The chain is built from TRBV4-3 and TRBJ1-1; the D gene is possibly TRBD1 (5 bases). Per the germline V gene, CDR1 is LGHNA and CDR2 is YSLEER. The CDR3 runs 15 residues. V was cut by 0 bases and J by 8 bases, with 16 bases left in between. CDR3 nucleotide sequence: TGCGCCAGCAGCCAAGATTTAGTAGGGAGGGACGAAGCTTTCTTT. It is translated as CASSQDLVGRDEAFF.

This clone was seen a single time. The V call is TRBV10-3, the J call TRBJ2-3; 9 bases agree with TRBD2. V lost 6 bases and J lost 4; bases outside the gene matches: 8. Germline lookup yields CDR1 ENHRY and CDR2 SYGVKD. This CDR3 has 15 residues. The CDR3 protein is CAIRTGTSSADTQYF. In nucleotides, the CDR3 is TGTGCCATCAGAACCGGGACTAGCTCCGCAGATACGCAGTATTTT.

The V call is TRBV10-3, the J call TRBJ2-7, with D possibly matching TRBD1 (5 bases). Trimming removed 7 bases from V and 0 bases from J, with 22 bases in between. The CDR3 sequence is 17 residues long. CDR1 ENHRY and CDR2 SYGVKD come from the germline V gene. DNA for the CDR3: TGTGCCATCACCTCTAATCAGGGATGTTTTACCTCCTACGAGCAGTACGTC. Translating it yields CAITSNQGCFTSYEQYV.

CDR3 sequence reads: CASSTTSGPDTQYF. CDR3 bases: TGTGCCAGCTCAACGACTAGCGGTCCCGATACGCAGTATTTT. The V gene is TRBV18, the J gene TRBJ2-3; 9 bases match TRBD2. The germline gives CDR1 KGHSH, CDR2 LQKENI. Unmatched junction bases numbered 6, after V lost 5 bases and J lost 6 bases. The CDR3 runs to 14 residues.

The chain recombines TRBV7-6 with TRBJ2-2, with 9 bases matching TRBD1. CDR1 and CDR2 (germline): SGHVS, FNYEAQ. The J segment lost 6 bases and the V segment lost 2 bases, leaving 7 bases of the junction unmatched. The CDR3 contains 16 residues. CDR3 DNA: TGTGCCAGCAGCTTATCACCGGGACAGGGAGCCGGGGAGCTGTTTTTT. Translating gives CASSLSPGQGAGELFF.

The chain carries TRBV18 and TRBJ1-2; 9 positions agree with TRBD1. Germline lookup yields CDR1 KGHSH and CDR2 LQKENI. This CDR3 is 14 amino acids long. After removal of 6 bases from V and 10 bases from J, the junction contained 12 bases not matched to a gene. The CDR3 here is CASSLGQGLGAYTF. Written as DNA, the CDR3 is TGTGCCAGCTCGCTGGGACAGGGACTTGGTGCCTACACCTTC.

This clone was picked up a small number of times. This chain joins TRBV2 and TRBJ2-2, with a possible D match to TRBD2 (6 bases). The CDR3 is 13 residues long. Germline CDR1 SNHLY, CDR2 FYNNEI. V was shortened by 6 bases and J by 2 bases, with 7 bases between the two germline ends. The CDR3 sequence: CASRGTNTGELFF. In DNA, the CDR3 is TGTGCCAGCAGGGGGACTAACACCGGGGAGCTGTTTTTT.

The chain carries TRBV20-1 and TRBJ2-7; 7 bases are shared with TRBD2. Germline CDR1 and CDR2: DFQATT and SNEGSKA (reference sequence). This CDR3 contains 10 residues. The V segment lost 6 bases and the J segment 9 bases; nucleotides outside the gene matches: 5. As DNA, the CDR3 is TGCAGTGCCAGTTGGGGGGGGCAGTACTTC. Encoded protein: CSASWGGQYF.